The 3 T cell receptor beta chains below were found in one sample sequenced in a study of CD8 T cells in ankylosing spondylitis. TCRdb passed the 5' RACE reads through MiXCR, listing each CDR3 protein once. The sample carries 150,000 to 200,000 distinct CDR3 sequences, around a sixth recorded once. Sequenced input: blood, either unsorted or a sorted T cell fraction (not recorded which). These receptors originate from a male donor aged 10-29 years with ankylosing spondylitis or in good health (not recorded which).

The gene calls are TRBV29-1 and TRBJ2-7; TRBD2 is a possible D gene (7 bases). V was cut by 7 bases and J by 2 bases, with 18 bases left in between. The CDR3 sequence is 14 residues long. The germline CDR1 and CDR2 sequences are SQVTM and ANQGSEA. The chain's CDR3 is CSADGGGRPYEQYF. CDR3 bases: TGCAGCGCCGACGGGGGCGGGAGACCCTACGAGCAGTACTTC.

The rearrangement uses TRBV20-1 and TRBJ2-1, with D perhaps TRBD2 (6 bases). The CDR3 runs 14 residues. Between the trimmed V and J ends, which lost 4 bases and 0 bases, there was a span of 10 bases. CDR1 and CDR2 from the germline V gene are DFQATT and SNEGSKA (reference sequence). CDR3 DNA sequence: TGCAGTGCTAAGGCGGACTACTCCTACAATGAGCAGTTCTTC. As protein: CSAKADYSYNEQFF.

This clonotype occurred many times. This chain connects TRBV10-1 to TRBJ2-2; D is ambiguous. Germline-derived CDR1 and CDR2 are WNHNN and SYGVQD (reference sequence). V was pared by 4 bases and J by 9 bases, with 12 bases between. The CDR3 totals 13 residues. This CDR3 reads CASSGPSYWELFF. CDR3 DNA: TGCGCCAGCAGTGGCCCCTCTTATTGGGAGCTGTTTTTT.